A single sample is the source of the 26 T cell receptor beta chains below, sequenced in a study of T cells in Graves' hyperthyroidism and ophthalmopathy. From RNA transcripts, TCR beta CDR3 regions were amplified. Using the HTBI primer set, a first-round RT-PCR was run on the TCR CDR3. TCRdb fed the multiplex PCR reads into MiXCR, producing one record per CDR3 protein. The sample holds approximately 700,000 distinct CDR3 sequences, about 45% seen once. The sequenced sample was peripheral blood or thyroid tissue (not recorded which). These receptors were taken from an adult man with Graves' disease, either hyperthyroidism or ophthalmopathy (not recorded which).

This clonotype was counted once. This chain connects TRBV5-1 to TRBJ1-4; 9 bases are shared with TRBD1. The V gene end was trimmed by 7 bases and the J gene end by 8 bases; junction bases not matched to a gene: 9. CDR1 SGHRS and CDR2 YFSETQ come from the germline V gene. The CDR3 totals 14 residues. CDR3 protein: CASRRDREDEKLFF. In DNA form, the CDR3 reads TGCGCCAGCCGACGGGACAGGGAAGACGAAAAACTGTTTTTT.

J is TRBJ1-1 and V is TRBV5-1; 10 bases map to TRBD1. CDR3 length equals 13 residues. In germline, CDR1 is SGHRS, CDR2 YFSETQ. V was pared by 4 bases and J by 12 bases, with 9 bases of the junction left unmatched. CDR3: CASSQSGQGLPFF. The CDR3 nucleotides are TGCGCCAGCAGCCAGTCGGGACAGGGGTTGCCTTTCTTT.

The CDR3 here is CASSGDSQVYEQYF. The CDR3 DNA sequence: TGTGCCAGCAGTGGGGATTCACAGGTCTACGAGCAGTACTTC. J is TRBJ2-7 and V is TRBV7-9; possibly TRBD1 for D (5 bases). Germline CDR1 reads SEHNR; CDR2 reads FQNEAQ (reference sequence). Between the trimmed V and J ends, which lost 6 bases and 3 bases, there was a span of 15 bases. This CDR3 is 14 amino acids long. The whole variable domain, remainder taken from reference TRBV7-9 and TRBJ2-7, is DTGVSQNPRHKITKRGQNVTFRCDPISEHNRLYWYRQTLGQGPEFLTYFQNEAQLEKSRLLSDRFSAERPKGSFSTLEIQRTEQGDSAMYLCASSGDSQVYEQYFGPGTRLTVT.

CDR3 coding DNA: TGCAGTGCTATCCCAGCAGGGGCTAGCGTTCCCCTTTCCTACGAGCAGTACTTC. Protein sequence: CSAIPAGASVPLSYEQYF. The chain links TRBV20-1 to TRBJ2-7; perhaps D is TRBD1 or TRBD2 (6 bases each). CDR1 and CDR2 (germline): DFQATT, SNEGSKA (reference sequence). Between the trimmed V and J ends, which lost 4 bases and 1 base, there was a span of 26 bases. The CDR3 loop spans 18 amino acids.

This chain joins TRBV10-3 and TRBJ1-4; perhaps TRBD1 as D (6 bases). V shed 2 bases and J shed 3 bases, with 10 bases lying between them. The CDR3 extends over 15 amino acids. CDR1 ENHRY and CDR2 SYGVKD come from the germline V gene. In DNA, the CDR3 is TGTGCCATCAGTGAGAGGGGGGGCCCTAATGAAAAACTGTTTTTT. Translating it yields CAISERGGPNEKLFF.

This clonotype was found many times. The rearrangement uses TRBV19 and TRBJ1-5; D is unresolved. V was trimmed by 5 bases and J by 3 bases, leaving 5 bases between them. Germline V gene sequence: CDR1 LNHDA, CDR2 SQIVND (reference sequence). The CDR3 runs to 12 residues. CDR3 sequence: CASSRHNQPQHF. The CDR3 DNA sequence: TGTGCCAGTAGTCGGCACAATCAGCCCCAGCATTTT.

In this sample, this clonotype turned up a few times. The rearrangement uses TRBV7-2 and TRBJ2-7, with 9 bases lining up with TRBD1. V shed 6 bases and J 4 bases; nucleotides not matched to a gene: 10. Looked up from germline, CDR1 is SGHTA and CDR2 is FQGNSA. This CDR3 comprises 15 residues. The CDR3 sequence: CASRPRTGVGYEQYF. CDR3 in DNA: TGTGCCAGCAGACCAAGGACAGGGGTAGGATACGAGCAGTACTTC.

This clonotype occurred a few times. The V call is TRBV19, the J call TRBJ2-7, with 13 bases lining up with TRBD2. The V gene end was trimmed by 6 bases and the J gene end by 2 bases; junction bases not matched to a gene: 7. The CDR3 extends over 16 amino acids. CDR1 LNHDA and CDR2 SQIVND come from the germline V gene (reference sequence). In nucleotides, the CDR3 is TGTGCCAGTAGGAGAGCCGGGACTAGCGGGACCTACGAGCAGTACTTC. Its protein is CASRRAGTSGTYEQYF.

This sequence joins TRBV5-1 and TRBJ1-2, with 8 bases lining up with TRBD1. This CDR3 is 14 amino acids long. The J segment lost 6 bases and the V segment lost 3 bases, leaving 7 bases of the junction unmatched. Germline V CDR1 and CDR2: SGHRS, YFSETQ. The CDR3: CASSSWTGINGYTF. CDR3 nucleotide sequence: TGCGCCAGCAGCTCTTGGACAGGGATAAATGGCTACACCTTC.

This clonotype was counted a few times. The chain recombines TRBV5-4 with TRBJ1-1; D is ambiguous. CDR3 length: 13 residues. Looked up from germline, CDR1 is SGHNT and CDR2 is YYREEE (reference sequence). V lost 3 bases and J 8 bases, leaving 14 bases between the germline ends. The CDR3 loop is CASSWDGGVEAFF. DNA of the CDR3: TGTGCCAGCAGCTGGGATGGCGGGGTGGAAGCTTTCTTT.

As concerns this clonotype: A much larger clone lies a single base off, so this may be a read error. The chain couples TRBV7-9 to TRBJ2-7, with TRBD2 matching 10 bases. Germline trimming cut 5 bases from V and 0 bases from J; bases unmatched to any gene: 4. Per the germline V gene, CDR1 is SEHNR and CDR2 is FQNEAQ (reference sequence). This CDR3 region has 15 residues. The CDR3 DNA reads TGTGCCAGCAGCGGGACTAGCGCAAACTCCTACGAGCAGTACTTC. Its protein product is CASSGTSANSYEQYF. Full variable domain (rest looked up from reference TRBV7-9 and TRBJ2-7): DTGVSQNPRHKITKRGQNVTFRCDPISEHNRLYWYRQTLGQGPEFLTYFQNEAQLEKSRLLSDRFSAERPKGSFSTLEIQRTEQGDSAMYLCASSGTSANSYEQYFGPGTRLTVT.

The chain has TRBV2 and TRBJ1-1; no definite D call. Looked up from germline, CDR1 is SNHLY and CDR2 is FYNNEI. The CDR3 totals 13 residues. The ends were cut back, 3 bases at V and 7 bases at J, with 12 bases in the middle. The chain's CDR3 is CASSDGRGIEAFF. CDR3 DNA: TGTGCCAGCAGTGATGGTCGGGGAATTGAAGCTTTCTTT.

On this clonotype: The junction does not match germline at one end; this may be a read error. The CDR3 sequence: CASRTRDRGFDEQHF. The DNA for the CDR3 is TGTGCCAGCAGAACCCGGGACAGGGGGTTTGACGAGCAGCACTTC. The rearrangement uses TRBV7-8 and TRBJ2-7, with 11 bases fitting TRBD1. The CDR3 consists of 15 residues. Germline-derived CDR1 and CDR2 are SGHVS and FQNEAQ.

This clonotype was seen ten or more times. CDR3 in DNA: TGTGCCAGCAGTGAAAGCCAGGGGGCCGGTCAGCCCCAGCATTTT. Translation: CASSESQGAGQPQHF. This chain connects TRBV25-1 to TRBJ1-5; TRBD1 matches 8 bases. Germline lookup yields CDR1 MGHDK and CDR2 SYGVNS. The V and J ends lost 2 bases and 6 bases, in that order; junction bases with no gene match: 6. This CDR3 has 15 amino acids.

This clonotype was seen a few times. The chain employs TRBV2 and TRBJ1-2; the match to TRBD1 covers 8 bases. The germline CDR1 and CDR2 sequences are SNHLY and FYNNEI. V dropped 5 bases and J dropped 8; count of bases not matched to a gene: 7. There are 13 residues in the CDR3. The CDR3 spells CASSPDRGVGYTF. Here the CDR3 DNA reads TGTGCCAGCAGTCCCGACAGGGGTGTAGGCTACACCTTC.

To note about this clonotype: A much larger clone lies a single base off, so this may be a read error. J is TRBJ1-1 and V is TRBV2; D is undetermined. Germline V gene lookup returns CDR1 SNHLY and CDR2 FYNNEI. CDR3 length: 14 residues. V was pared by 10 bases and J by 0 bases, with 15 bases between. This chain's CDR3 is CATKKAGMNTEAFF. The CDR3, as DNA: TGTGCCACCAAGAAGGCCGGGATGAACACTGAAGCTTTCTTT.

This clonotype appeared many times. The gene calls are TRBV24-1 and TRBJ1-2, with 10 bases aligning to TRBD1. The CDR3 is made up of 16 amino acids. The V gene's germline CDR1 is KGHDR and CDR2 SFDVKD. The junction had 12 bases not matched to a gene; V was cut back by 4 bases and J by 8 bases. This CDR3 reads CATSDPSTGGLVGYTF. Written as DNA, the CDR3 is TGTGCCACCAGTGACCCTTCGACAGGGGGCTTAGTCGGCTACACCTTC.

This chain links TRBV7-2 with TRBJ2-3; TRBD2 agrees at 12 bases. The CDR3 length is 17 residues. The germline V gene encodes CDR1 SGHTA and CDR2 FQGNSA. The trim removed 5 bases at V and 2 bases at J, leaving 8 bases unmatched. This chain's CDR3 is CASSVTSGGLPTDTQYF. The CDR3 nucleotides read TGTGCCAGCAGCGTGACTAGCGGGGGCCTCCCCACAGATACGCAGTATTTT. Complete variable domain (other parts from reference TRBV7-2 and TRBJ2-3): GAGVSQSPSNKVTEKGKDVELRCDPISGHTALYWYRQSLGQGLEFLIYFQGNSAPDKSGLPSDRFSAERTGGSVSTLTIQRTQQEDSAVYLCASSVTSGGLPTDTQYFGPGTRLTVL.

This clonotype has only one observation. This sequence joins TRBV25-1 and TRBJ1-3; no clear D. Germline assignment: CDR1 MGHDK and CDR2 SYGVNS. CDR3 length: 14 amino acids. The V end lost 8 bases, the J end lost 4 bases, and 15 bases lay between the germline ends. The CDR3 bases are TGTGCCAGCGTTGAAGACGGGATGGGAAACACCATATATTTT. It specifies CASVEDGMGNTIYF.

This clonotype was observed a handful of times. This chain connects TRBV9 to TRBJ1-1; TRBD1 aligns across 9 bases. CDR1 and CDR2 from the germline V gene are SGDLS and YYNGEE. The CDR3 has 14 residues. With V trimmed by 4 bases and J by 5 bases, 6 bases remained unmatched. The CDR3, as DNA: TGTGCCAGCAGCCCACAGGGGGCATGGACTGAAGCTTTCTTT. It translates to CASSPQGAWTEAFF.

Note on this clonotype: Sequence at one end of the junction differs from germline and may be a read error. The V and J genes are TRBV25-1 and TRBJ1-4; TRBD1 matches at 7 bases. Germline-derived CDR1 and CDR2 are MGHDK and SYGVNS. This CDR3 region has 14 residues. The CDR3, as DNA: TGTGCCAGCAGTTCCTCAGGGGGTGGCGAAAAACCGTTTTTT. It is translated as CASSSSGGGEKPFF.

The chain uses TRBV29-1 and TRBJ1-2, with 10 bases aligning to TRBD1. J was trimmed by 7 bases and V by 1 base; bases with no gene match: 3. The CDR3 consists of 13 residues. CDR1 is SQVTM and CDR2 is ANQGSEA in the germline V gene. Here the CDR3 reads CSVEADRGFGYTF. CDR3 DNA sequence: TGCAGCGTTGAAGCGGACAGGGGGTTTGGCTACACCTTC.

This clonotype was counted a few times. A read error is likely, as this CDR3 ends without the conserved phenylalanine or tryptophan. It is unclear where the CDR3 begins or ends on the DNA, so no DNA is shown, and the CDR3 is as TCRdb lists it. The rearrangement links TRBV5-4 to TRBJ2-6; TRBD1 is the table's D call and was not checked against the DNA. CDR1 is SGHNT, CDR2 YYREEE, per germline (reference sequence). With termini counted, the CDR3 has 8 amino acids. Here the CDR3 reads CASSFPGT.

This clonotype has just one count. J is TRBJ1-1 and V is TRBV7-3; TRBD1 aligns across 7 bases. The CDR3 spans 15 residues. The germline V gene encodes CDR1 SGHTA and CDR2 FQGTGA. V was pared by 5 bases and J by 4 bases, with 10 bases of the junction left unmatched. CDR3 residues: CASSITGAGGTEAFF. DNA for the CDR3: TGTGCCAGCAGCATCACAGGGGCAGGGGGCACTGAAGCTTTCTTT.

This clonotype was found many times. The V gene is TRBV19, the J gene TRBJ2-7; D is uncertain. Deletions cut 4 bases from V and 6 bases from J, with 10 bases between. Per germline, CDR1 LNHDA and CDR2 SQIVND (reference sequence). This CDR3 comprises 12 residues. The CDR3 coding sequence is TGTGCCAGTAGTACGTTTCCTGGCGAGCAGTACTTC. Its protein product is CASSTFPGEQYF. The full variable domain, completed using reference TRBV19 and TRBJ2-7, is DGGITQSPKYLFRKEGQNVTLSCEQNLNHDAMYWYRQDPGQGLRLIYYSQIVNDFQKGDIAEGYSVSREKKESFPLTVTSAQKNPTAFYLCASSTFPGEQYFGPGTRLTVT.

This sequence joins TRBV2 and TRBJ1-3, with no clear D. Trimming left V 8 bases short and J 0 bases short, with 11 bases between. The CDR3 has 14 residues. Germline V gives CDR1 SNHLY, CDR2 FYNNEI. The CDR3 loop reads CASVPEISGNTIYF. The CDR3 coding sequence is TGTGCCAGCGTTCCAGAGATCTCTGGAAACACCATATATTTT.